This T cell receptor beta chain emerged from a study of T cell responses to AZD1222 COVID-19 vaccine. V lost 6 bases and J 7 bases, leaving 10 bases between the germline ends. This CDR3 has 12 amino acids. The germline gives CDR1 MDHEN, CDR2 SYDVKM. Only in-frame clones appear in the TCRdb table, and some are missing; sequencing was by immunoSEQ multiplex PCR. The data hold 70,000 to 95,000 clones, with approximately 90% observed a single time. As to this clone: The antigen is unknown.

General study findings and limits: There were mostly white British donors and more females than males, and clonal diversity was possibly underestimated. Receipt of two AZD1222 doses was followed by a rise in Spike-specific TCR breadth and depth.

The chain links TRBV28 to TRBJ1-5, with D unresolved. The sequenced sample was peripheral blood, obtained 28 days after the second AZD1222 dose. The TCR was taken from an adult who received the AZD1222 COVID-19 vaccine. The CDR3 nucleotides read TGTGCCAGCAGCTACTCAGGCCAGCCCCAGCATTTT. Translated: CASSYSGQPQHF.